Sequencing of this T cell receptor (beta chain) was carried out in a study of control samples from healthy donors and cancer patients. This clone occurred once. Germline V CDR1 and CDR2: LGHNA, YNFKEQ. This CDR3 is 16 amino acids long. The trim removed 4 bases at V and 8 bases at J, leaving 12 bases unmatched. Repertoires were generated with immunoSEQ multiplex PCR, while TCRdb's copy carries only in-frame clones and drops some. The sample has hundreds of thousands of clones, roughly 90% seen once. The sample comprised PBMCs. The rearrangement links TRBV4-2 to TRBJ1-4; 8 bases agree with TRBD1. The source is a man in his forties with head and neck cancer. The DNA for the CDR3 is TGTGCCAGCAGCCCCCCAGGGGGCGGATCTGGGGAAAAACTGTTTTTT. Amino acid sequence: CASSPPGGGSGEKLFF.